This T cell receptor beta chain is from a study of CD8 T cells in ankylosing spondylitis. Ten or more counts support this clonotype. A quantitative 5'-RACE method, one with molecular barcodes, was used to make TCR beta libraries. TCRdb recomputed calls from the 5' RACE reads with MiXCR, one row per CDR3 protein. The table lists roughly 180,000 distinct CDR3 sequences, 10% to 15% of them singletons. Germline V lookup: CDR1 MDHEN, CDR2 SYDVKM. There are 15 residues in the CDR3. Trimming cost V 3 bases and J 6 bases, with 15 bases left between them. Material: blood, either unsorted or a sorted T cell fraction (not recorded which). This sequence was found in a female donor with ankylosing spondylitis or in good health (not recorded which). V and J are TRBV28 and TRBJ2-1; no clear D gene. This CDR3 reads CASSLLLESPNEQFF. The CDR3 DNA is TGTGCCAGCAGTTTGTTACTGGAATCCCCCAATGAGCAGTTCTTC.